This T cell receptor (beta chain) was observed in a study of blood T cells in healthy people across ages. Turning to this clonotype: Its antigen is still unknown.

Combining a sample-barcoded 5' primer with a J-beta primer mix, a second PCR ran for roughly 7 to 11 cycles. The authors tagged each cDNA molecule using a template-switch adaptor with 12 random nucleotides. TCRdb reprocessed the 5' RACE reads via MiXCR and lists one record per CDR3 protein. The sample yields around 990,000 distinct CDR3 sequences, more than 30% seen once. The CDR3 is made up of 13 amino acids. Study results and caveats: Greater diversity and more naive CD4+ cells were seen in long-lived donors than in aged donors.

Sequenced input: blood. This TCR was sampled from a man aged 18 to 30 in good health. The genes are TRBV21-1 and TRBJ2-1; whether TRBD2, the table's D call, matches the DNA was not checked. TRBV21-1 is termed a pseudogene. This CDR3 reads CASGTSGVNEQFF. The CDR3 DNA reads as TGTGCCAGTGGGACTAGCGGGGTCAATGAGCAGTTCTTC.